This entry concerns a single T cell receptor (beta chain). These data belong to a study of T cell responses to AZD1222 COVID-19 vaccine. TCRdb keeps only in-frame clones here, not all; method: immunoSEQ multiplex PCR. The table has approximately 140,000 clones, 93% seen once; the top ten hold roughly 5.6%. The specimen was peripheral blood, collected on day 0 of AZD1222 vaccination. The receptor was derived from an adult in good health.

DNA for the CDR3: TGTGCCAGCAGCGCAGGATCGGGACAGCCTTTCAATGAGCAGTTCTTC. Its translation is CASSAGSGQPFNEQFF. The rearrangement uses TRBV9 and TRBJ2-1; 7 bases are shared with TRBD1. This CDR3 is built from 16 residues. Per the germline V gene, CDR1 is SGDLS and CDR2 is YYNGEE. Germline trimming cut 3 bases from V and 6 bases from J; bases unmatched to any gene: 12.